Listed here are 31 T cell receptor beta chains from one sample, sequenced in a study of cytomegalovirus exposure and HLA in healthy donors. The PCR made use of 60 Vbeta and 13 Jbeta primers. Some clones are missing from TCRdb's copy, which holds only in-frame ones; the method was immunoSEQ multiplex PCR. The repertoire holds 110,000 or so clones, with over 60% as singletons. Sequenced input: PBMCs. The receptor set was obtained from a female donor in good health and CMV-seronegative.

The CDR3: CASSLLVDRRRITEAFF. CDR3 DNA: TGTGCCAGCAGCTTACTGGTGGACAGGCGCCGAATCACTGAAGCTTTCTTT. The chain joins TRBV7-2 to TRBJ1-1; 7 nucleotides match TRBD1. Germline V gene data show CDR1 as SGHTA and CDR2 as FQGNSA. The CDR3 spans 17 residues. After removal of 2 bases from V and 4 bases from J, the junction contained 13 bases not matched to a gene.

In DNA form, the CDR3 reads TGTGCCATCAGTGAGGGAGGGGGCTTATCCTACGAGCAGTACTTC. Its translation: CAISEGGGLSYEQYF. The chain carries TRBV10-3 and TRBJ2-7; D perhaps matches TRBD1 (7 bases). The V end was cut by 2 bases, the J end by 1 base, with 12 bases between. CDR3 length: 15 residues. CDR1 is ENHRY, CDR2 SYGVKD, per germline.

The rearrangement uses TRBV6-5 and TRBJ2-1; 10 bases align to TRBD1. The germline CDR1 and CDR2 sequences are MNHEY and SVGAGI. The CDR3 totals 15 residues. V was clipped by 6 bases and J by 4 bases; unmatched bases: 6. The CDR3 sequence: CASRRTGGGYNEQFF. CDR3 nucleotide sequence: TGTGCCAGCAGACGGACAGGGGGAGGATACAATGAGCAGTTCTTC.

The rearrangement joins TRBV19 to TRBJ1-5, with D possibly matching TRBD1 (6 bases). The CDR3 covers 15 residues. V was cut by 4 bases and J by 1 base, with 11 bases left in between. The germline V gene has CDR1 LNHDA and CDR2 SQIVND (reference sequence). The CDR3, as DNA: TGTGCCAGTAGTACACAGGGAGGGAGCAATCAGCCCCAGCATTTT. It is translated as CASSTQGGSNQPQHF.

The V and J genes are TRBV7-9 and TRBJ2-2; a weak D match, TRBD1 (6 bases). V gave up 0 bases and J gave up 1 base, with 9 bases separating them. The V gene's germline CDR1 is SEHNR and CDR2 FQNEAQ (reference sequence). The CDR3 has 16 residues. The CDR3 region has the DNA TGTGCCAGCAGCTTAGCTGGGGGCTTGAACACCGGGGAGCTGTTTTTT. Translated: CASSLAGGLNTGELFF.

The chain employs TRBV4-3 and TRBJ2-2; D may be TRBD2 (5 bases). Trimming took off 4 bases at V and 5 bases at J, with 11 bases between the two ends. The CDR3 covers 14 residues. Germline V gene lookup returns CDR1 LGHNA and CDR2 YSLEER. As DNA, the CDR3 is TGCGCCAGCAGCCCTAGCAGCCTGACCGGGGAGCTGTTTTTT. It yields the protein CASSPSSLTGELFF.

This rearrangement joins TRBV4-2 to TRBJ2-5, with 11 bases aligning to TRBD2. CDR3 size: 15 residues. Germline V lookup: CDR1 LGHNA, CDR2 YNFKEQ. With 5 bases clipped from V and 3 bases from J, the junction kept 5 bases outside the gene matches. CDR3 coding DNA: TGTGCCAGCAGCAGTAGCGGGGGGGCGGAAGAGACCCAGTACTTC. It encodes CASSSSGGAEETQYF.

The chain employs TRBV19 and TRBJ1-1; D is ambiguous. The CDR3 runs to 15 residues. Germline CDR1 LNHDA, CDR2 SQIVND (reference sequence). V was clipped by 3 bases and J by 3 bases, with 14 bases between them. CDR3 residues: CASSITQSRYTEAFF. In DNA, the CDR3 is TGTGCCAGTAGTATTACGCAGTCTAGGTACACTGAAGCTTTCTTT. Looking up the rest from reference TRBV19 and TRBJ1-1 gives the full variable domain: DGGITQSPKYLFRKEGQNVTLSCEQNLNHDAMYWYRQDPGQGLRLIYYSQIVNDFQKGDIAEGYSVSREKKESFPLTVTSAQKNPTAFYLCASSITQSRYTEAFFGQGTRLTVV.

The rearrangement uses TRBV5-4 and TRBJ2-2; 7 bases line up with TRBD2. Germline CDR1 and CDR2: SGHNT and YYREEE (reference sequence). Trimming removed 0 bases from V and 1 base from J; junction bases left unmatched: 3. This CDR3 has 16 amino acids. The CDR3 DNA sequence: TGTGCCAGCAGCTTGGGGCTAGCGGAGAACACCGGGGAGCTGTTTTTT. It translates to CASSLGLAENTGELFF.

The chain combines TRBV6-5 with TRBJ2-3, with D possibly being TRBD2 (5 bases). CDR3 length equals 14 residues. Per the germline V gene, CDR1 is MNHEY and CDR2 is SVGAGI. Trimming shortened V by 0 bases and J by 5 bases, and 9 bases separated the two germline ends. The CDR3 protein is CASSYSPAEDTQYF. DNA of the CDR3: TGTGCCAGCAGTTACTCGCCAGCGGAAGATACGCAGTATTTT.

This chain uses TRBV4-3 with TRBJ2-1; a possible D gene is TRBD1 (5 bases). The CDR3 is 14 residues long. Germline assignment: CDR1 LGHNA and CDR2 YSLEER. Trimming removed 4 bases from V and 5 bases from J, with 12 bases in between. The CDR3 sequence: CASSPTEYNNEQFF. The CDR3 coding sequence is TGCGCCAGCAGCCCGACAGAGTATAACAATGAGCAGTTCTTC.

The rearrangement links TRBV7-8 to TRBJ2-3; 7 nucleotides match TRBD1. Germline V lookup: CDR1 SGHVS, CDR2 FQNEAQ. V gave up 4 bases and J gave up 1 base; unmatched junction bases: 5. This CDR3 is 15 amino acids long. This chain's CDR3 is CASSSRTGGTDTQYF. CDR3 DNA: TGTGCCAGCAGCTCAAGAACAGGGGGCACAGATACGCAGTATTTT.

This chain uses TRBV7-3 with TRBJ2-5; D gene uncertain. The CDR3 has 15 amino acids. V was cut by 6 bases and J by 0 bases, with 14 bases left in between. Germline V gives CDR1 SGHTA, CDR2 FQGTGA. The CDR3 nucleotides are TGTGCCAGCAGTTCACCTGCCGAGAACCAAGAGACCCAGTACTTC. It translates to CASSSPAENQETQYF.

V and J are TRBV13 and TRBJ2-5; 9 nucleotides agree with TRBD2. The junction had 10 bases not matched to a gene; V was cut back by 0 bases and J by 5 bases. Germline assignment: CDR1 PRHDT and CDR2 FYEKMQ (reference sequence). The CDR3 loop spans 17 amino acids. CDR3 coding DNA: TGTGCCAGCAGCTTAGGGTTCGCGGGGGGGCCGGGGGAGACCCAGTACTTC. Amino acid sequence: CASSLGFAGGPGETQYF.

This clone was seen a handful of times. The chain combines TRBV9 with TRBJ1-1; D gene uncertain. The CDR3 has 12 amino acids. The germline V gene encodes CDR1 SGDLS and CDR2 YYNGEE. The germline V and J ends were trimmed by 3 bases and 1 base, with 4 bases remaining between them. This CDR3 is CASSGGNTEAFF. CDR3 DNA: TGTGCCAGCAGCGGAGGGAACACTGAAGCTTTCTTT.

J is TRBJ1-3 and V is TRBV4-2, with 8 bases identical to TRBD1. The V and J ends lost 4 bases and 1 base, in that order; junction bases with no gene match: 6. The CDR3 extends over 16 amino acids. Germline V gives CDR1 LGHNA, CDR2 YNFKEQ. The CDR3 sequence is CASSPTGTGSGNTIYF. CDR3 DNA: TGTGCCAGCAGCCCAACCGGGACAGGTTCTGGAAACACCATATATTTT.

This chain uses TRBV11-3 with TRBJ2-1; D gene unclear. The V and J ends lost 1 base and 4 bases respectively, with 11 bases between them. The CDR3 spans 15 residues. Germline V gene sequence: CDR1 SGHNT, CDR2 YENEEA. The CDR3 bases are TGTGCCAGCAGCTTAGTCTCCGTAGCTTACAATGAGCAGTTCTTC. It encodes CASSLVSVAYNEQFF.

This chain joins TRBV4-2 and TRBJ2-5; TRBD2 aligns across 9 bases. J lost 5 bases, V lost 0 bases, and 7 bases had no gene match. The length of the CDR3 is 16 residues. The germline gives CDR1 LGHNA, CDR2 YNFKEQ. DNA for the CDR3: TGTGCCAGCAGCCAAGATTTGGCGGGGGGGCAGGAGACCCAGTACTTC. Translated: CASSQDLAGGQETQYF.

This rearrangement joins TRBV6-5 to TRBJ1-4; 7 bases are a match to TRBD1. This CDR3 spans 16 amino acids. Germline values: CDR1 MNHEY, CDR2 SVGAGI. Unmatched junction bases numbered 8, after V lost 4 bases and J lost 3 bases. The CDR3 loop is CASSLQGTSPNEKLFF. The CDR3 DNA is TGTGCCAGCAGTTTACAGGGGACTAGTCCTAATGAAAAACTGTTTTTT.

Only one count was recorded for this clone. J is TRBJ2-3 and V is TRBV30; a possible D gene is TRBD2 (6 bases). The germline V gene encodes CDR1 GTSNPN and CDR2 SVGIG (reference sequence). V lost 3 bases to trimming and J lost 0 bases, with 7 bases between them. The CDR3 consists of 13 residues. For the CDR3, the DNA is TGTGCCTGGAGGCGGGGAAGCACAGATACGCAGTATTTT. Protein product: CAWRRGSTDTQYF. Using reference TRBV30 and TRBJ2-3 for the parts outside the CDR3, the full variable domain is SQTIHQWPATLVQPVGSPLSLECTVEGTSNPNLYWYRQAAGRGLQLLFYSVGIGQISSEVPQNLSASRPQDRQFILSSKKLLLSDSGFYLCAWRRGSTDTQYFGPGTRLTVL.

This chain connects TRBV21-1 to TRBJ1-1. TRBV21-1 is designated a pseudogene. The CDR3 runs 21 residues. The CDR3 DNA follows: TGTGCCAGCAGCAATGGCCCTCCCCGAATCAGGGGAGGGCCTATGAACACTGAAGCTTTCTTT. Protein sequence: CASSNGPPRIRGGPMNTEAFF.

This clone was recorded a few times. V gene TRBV6-1 combines with J gene TRBJ2-5; possibly TRBD2 for D (6 bases). Looked up from germline, CDR1 is MNHNS and CDR2 is SASEGT. This CDR3 region has 15 residues. Trimming removed 6 bases from V and 2 bases from J, with 16 bases in between. The CDR3 nucleotides are TGTGCCAGCAGCCTCGTCGGGGGTTTTCAAGAGACCCAGTACTTC. The encoded protein is CASSLVGGFQETQYF.

The chain links TRBV19 to TRBJ1-2; 8 bases align to TRBD1. The V gene end was trimmed by 5 bases and the J gene end by 5 bases; junction bases not matched to a gene: 13. The CDR3 extends over 16 amino acids. Germline CDR1 and CDR2: LNHDA and SQIVND (reference sequence). CDR3 loop: CASSQLRDRTLYGYTF. In DNA form, the CDR3 reads TGTGCCAGTAGTCAGTTAAGGGACAGGACATTATATGGCTACACCTTC.

The gene calls are TRBV9 and TRBJ2-2; TRBD1 matches at 7 bases. Per germline, CDR1 SGDLS and CDR2 YYNGEE. The CDR3 contains 15 residues. The J segment lost 5 bases and the V segment lost 4 bases, leaving 8 bases of the junction unmatched. Here the CDR3 reads CASSTRQGYTGELFF. The CDR3 DNA follows: TGTGCCAGCAGCACCCGACAGGGCTATACCGGGGAGCTGTTTTTT.

The chain has TRBV27 and TRBJ2-3, with TRBD2 identical over 9 bases. J was trimmed by 8 bases and V by 2 bases; bases with no gene match: 2. Germline V CDR1 and CDR2: MNHEY, SMNVEV (reference sequence). The CDR3 has 13 residues. DNA of the CDR3: TGTGCCAGCAGTTTAAGAGCGGGGGGTACGCAGTATTTT. As protein: CASSLRAGGTQYF.

This chain links TRBV7-8 with TRBJ1-5, with D unclear. Trimming removed 2 bases at V and 0 bases at J, with 5 bases between. Germline loops: CDR1 SGHVS, CDR2 FQNEAQ. CDR3 size: 14 residues. The CDR3 sequence is CASSLSFSNQPQHF. The CDR3 DNA sequence: TGTGCCAGCAGCTTATCCTTTAGCAATCAGCCCCAGCATTTT.

The genes are TRBV4-3 and TRBJ1-3, with D possibly TRBD1 on 6 matching bases. The CDR3 has 14 residues. Germline CDR1 LGHNA, CDR2 YSLEER. V was pared by 3 bases and J by 10 bases, with 16 bases between. CDR3 in DNA: TGCGCCAGCAGCCAGGGGGCAAGGGACACGACCATATATTTT. Protein: CASSQGARDTTIYF.

This clone was seen just once. The chain recombines TRBV19 with TRBJ2-2, with D perhaps TRBD2 (5 bases). The germline CDR1 and CDR2 sequences are LNHDA and SQIVND (reference sequence). V gave up 4 bases and J gave up 6 bases, with 12 bases separating them. This CDR3 is built from 14 residues. The DNA for the CDR3 is TGTGCCAGTAGTACGGGGAGCTTTCCCGGGGAGCTGTTTTTT. Amino acids: CASSTGSFPGELFF. Variable domain in full (rest from reference TRBV19 and TRBJ2-2): DGGITQSPKYLFRKEGQNVTLSCEQNLNHDAMYWYRQDPGQGLRLIYYSQIVNDFQKGDIAEGYSVSREKKESFPLTVTSAQKNPTAFYLCASSTGSFPGELFFGEGSRLTVL.

The V gene is TRBV27, the J gene TRBJ1-6, with unresolved D. CDR3 length equals 15 residues. Trimming removed 6 bases from V and 10 bases from J, with 19 bases in between. CDR1 MNHEY and CDR2 SMNVEV come from the germline V gene (reference sequence). CDR3 in DNA: TGTGCCAGCAGCCCTAGGGTAGTTTGGGAGTCACCCCTCCACTTT. Its translation: CASSPRVVWESPLHF.

The chain is built from TRBV4-2 and TRBJ2-5, with 10 positions matching TRBD1. In germline, CDR1 is LGHNA, CDR2 YNFKEQ. The V gene end was trimmed by 1 base and the J gene end by 5 bases; junction bases not matched to a gene: 7. This CDR3 contains 16 residues. In nucleotides, the CDR3 is TGTGCCAGCAGCCAAGGAGCCGGGACAGGGGCCGAGACCCAGTACTTC. The encoded protein is CASSQGAGTGAETQYF.

This chain links TRBV6-1 with TRBJ2-3; 8 bases map to TRBD2. V shed 6 bases and J 3 bases; nucleotides not matched to a gene: 8. The CDR3 extends over 15 amino acids. Germline CDR1 reads MNHNS; CDR2 reads SASEGT. This CDR3 is CASREGGLGTDTQYF. CDR3 DNA: TGTGCCAGCAGGGAGGGGGGACTAGGGACAGATACGCAGTATTTT.